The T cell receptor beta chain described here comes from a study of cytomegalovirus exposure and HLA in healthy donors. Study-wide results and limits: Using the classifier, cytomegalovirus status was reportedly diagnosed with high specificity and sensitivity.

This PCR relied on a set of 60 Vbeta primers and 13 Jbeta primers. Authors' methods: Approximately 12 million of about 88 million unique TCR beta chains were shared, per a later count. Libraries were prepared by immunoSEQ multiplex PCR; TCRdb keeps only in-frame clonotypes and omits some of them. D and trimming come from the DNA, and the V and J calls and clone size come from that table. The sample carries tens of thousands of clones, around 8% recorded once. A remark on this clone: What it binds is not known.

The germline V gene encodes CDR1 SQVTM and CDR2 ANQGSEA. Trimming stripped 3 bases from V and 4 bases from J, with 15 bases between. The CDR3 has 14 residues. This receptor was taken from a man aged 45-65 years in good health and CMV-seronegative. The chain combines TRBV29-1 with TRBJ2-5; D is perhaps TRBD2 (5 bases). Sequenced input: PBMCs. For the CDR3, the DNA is TGCAGCGTTGACCATCTAAGAGCGGCAGAGACCCAGTACTTC. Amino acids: CSVDHLRAAETQYF. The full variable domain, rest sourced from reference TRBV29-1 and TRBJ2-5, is SAVISQKPSRDICQRGTSLTIQCQVDSQVTMMFWYRQQPGQSLTLIATANQGSEATYESGFVIDKFPISRPNLTFSTLTVSNMSPEDSSIYLCSVDHLRAAETQYFGPGTRLLVL.